This is a list of T cell receptor beta chains from one sample in a study of T cell responses to AZD1222 COVID-19 vaccine. Sequencing was performed with immunoSEQ multiplex PCR; in TCRdb, only in-frame clones are kept and a portion is missing. The table has approximately 220,000 clones, 93% seen once. The sequencing here drew on peripheral blood, taken on day 0 of MenACWY control vaccination. These receptors were collected from an adult in good health. The CDR3 runs from the conserved cysteine through the conserved F or W. A D gene is named only where the DNA matches it firmly. Only part of the rows carry a size: once, few, many, or a class if the clone is expanded.

18	TRBD1	TRBV19	TRBJ1-5	-	CASSTARTGGARNQPQHF	TGTGCCAGTAGCACTGCCCGGACAGGGGGCGCGCGCAATCAGCCCCAGCATTTT
14	-	TRBV4-2	TRBJ1-5	once	CASSQGAVGQPQHF	TGTGCCAGCAGCCAAGGGGCCGTGGGACAGCCCCAGCATTTT
15	-	TRBV10-3	TRBJ1-1	-	CAISESDGTIGEAFF	TGTGCCATCAGTGAGTCAGACGGGACGATCGGTGAAGCTTTCTTT
16	TRBD1	TRBV3-1/TRBV3-2	TRBJ1-1	once	CASSHTGQGASTEAFF	TGTGCCAGCAGCCATACTGGACAGGGGGCGAGCACTGAAGCTTTCTTT
13	-	TRBV19	TRBJ2-2	-	CASRTANTGELFF	TGTGCCAGTAGGACCGCGAACACCGGGGAGCTGTTTTTT
12	-	TRBV5-1	TRBJ1-4	-	CASSNHNEKLFF	TGCGCCAGCAGCAACCATAATGAAAAACTGTTTTTT
14	TRBD1	TRBV5-1	TRBJ1-1	once	CASSSTGGTAEAFF	TGCGCCAGCAGTTCTACAGGGGGCACCGCCGAAGCTTTCTTT
14	TRBD1	TRBV24-1	TRBJ1-2	-	CATSDKTGNYGYTF	TGTGCCACCAGTGATAAGACAGGGAACTATGGCTACACCTTC
15	TRBD2	TRBV27	TRBJ2-1	-	CATRVVGLVGNEQFF	TGTGCCACAAGGGTGGTGGGACTAGTCGGAAATGAGCAGTTCTTC
12	-	TRBV7-9	TRBJ2-5	-	CASSFWEETQYF	TGTGCCAGCAGCTTCTGGGAAGAGACCCAGTACTTC
14	-	TRBV24-1	TRBJ2-1	-	CATTGTPYYNEQFF	TGTGCCACCACCGGGACTCCGTATTACAATGAGCAGTTCTTC
13	TRBD1	TRBV7-9	TRBJ1-2	few	CASSSRGPDGYTF	TGTGCCAGCAGCTCCAGGGGGCCGGATGGCTACACCTTC
11	-	TRBV20-1	TRBJ1-2	-	CSARTGGGYTF	TGCAGTGCCCGCACGGGTGGTGGCTACACCTTC
15	-	TRBV6-5	TRBJ2-5	once	CASSFDLPFGETQYF	TGTGCCAGCAGTTTTGACCTACCCTTCGGAGAGACCCAGTACTTC
13	-	TRBV15	TRBJ2-7	-	CATSRDVGYEQYF	TGTGCCACCAGCAGAGATGTAGGTTACGAGCAGTACTTC
16	-	TRBV18	TRBJ1-1	-	CASSPRGRQGGTEAFF	TGTGCCAGCTCACCACGGGGTCGCCAGGGTGGCACTGAAGCTTTCTTT
14	-	TRBV29-1	TRBJ1-2	-	CSGGGLTGNYGYTF	TGCAGCGGGGGGGGTTTGACGGGAAACTATGGCTACACCTTC
13	-	TRBV12-3/TRBV12-4	TRBJ2-7	-	CASSLSAPAEQYF	TGTGCCAGCAGTTTGAGTGCACCCGCCGAGCAGTACTTC
17	-	TRBV5-1	TRBJ2-5	-	CASSFGVGGGPRETQYF	TGCGCCAGCAGCTTCGGGGTAGGAGGGGGCCCAAGAGAGACCCAGTACTTC
12	-	TRBV7-2	TRBJ1-6	-	CASSLVNSPLHF	TGTGCCAGCAGCTTAGTTAATTCACCCCTCCACTTT
14	TRBD1	TRBV2	TRBJ1-2	-	CASSPGQGFGGYTF	TGTGCCAGCAGCCCTGGACAGGGATTCGGTGGCTACACCTTC
13	-	TRBV6-2/TRBV6-3	TRBJ1-4	once	CASSYDGGRKPFF	TGTGCCAGCAGTTATGACGGAGGGAGGAAGCCGTTTTTT
14	-	TRBV6-5	TRBJ1-6	-	CASSYGQGNSPLHF	TGTGCCAGCAGTTACGGCCAGGGGAACTCACCCCTCCACTTT
13	-	TRBV5-1	TRBJ1-2	-	CASSSGESYGYTF	TGCGCCAGCAGCTCAGGGGAGAGTTATGGCTACACCTTC
12	-	TRBV28	TRBJ2-7	-	CASSSETYEQYF	TGTGCCAGCAGTTCCGAGACCTACGAGCAGTACTTC
16	-	TRBV18	TRBJ1-1	-	CASSPGTFSRTTEAFF	TGTGCCAGCTCACCGGGGACATTCTCCCGGACCACTGAAGCTTTCTTT
15	-	TRBV4-2	TRBJ2-2	-	CASSQLVGGAGELFF	TGTGCCAGCAGCCAATTGGTAGGGGGGGCCGGGGAGCTGTTTTTT
16	-	TRBV6-5	TRBJ1-4	once	CASSYSTGGGNEKLFF	TGTGCCAGCAGTTACTCGACGGGAGGTGGGAATGAAAAACTGTTTTTT
16	TRBD1	TRBV7-2	TRBJ1-5	-	CASSLAGQGRLQPQHF	TGTGCCAGCAGCTTAGCGGGACAGGGTAGACTTCAGCCCCAGCATTTT
15	-	TRBV5-1	TRBJ1-5	-	CASSLEGYSNQPQHF	TGCGCCAGCAGCTTGGAGGGGTATAGCAATCAGCCCCAGCATTTT
13	TRBD2	TRBV29-1	TRBJ2-1	-	CSVWTSGVGEQFF	TGCAGCGTTTGGACTAGCGGGGTCGGTGAGCAGTTCTTC
15	-	TRBV5-4	TRBJ2-3	-	CASSLRAGPTDTQYF	TGTGCCAGCAGCTTGAGGGCAGGCCCCACAGATACGCAGTATTTT
15	-	TRBV2	TRBJ2-1	-	CASRVPTLLYNEQFF	TGTGCCAGCAGGGTACCGACATTGCTTTACAATGAGCAGTTCTTC
14	-	TRBV2	TRBJ1-1	once	CASSGGHLNTEAFF	TGTGCCAGCAGTGGGGGACATTTGAACACTGAAGCTTTCTTT
15	TRBD2	TRBV6-5	TRBJ2-1	-	CASSYGGGRYNEQFF	TGTGCCAGCAGTTACGGCGGGGGTCGGTACAATGAGCAGTTCTTC
16	-	TRBV28	TRBJ1-5	-	CASSSVGGIGNQPQHF	TGTGCCAGCAGTTCGGTCGGCGGGATCGGTAATCAGCCCCAGCATTTT
14	-	TRBV9	TRBJ1-3	-	CASSLGGSGNTIYF	TGTGCCAGCAGCCTGGGGGGCTCTGGAAACACCATATATTTT
14	-	TRBV19	TRBJ2-7	-	CASSSDRFVYEQYF	TGTGCCAGTAGTTCTGACCGGTTCGTCTACGAGCAGTACTTC
13	TRBD1	TRBV6-5	TRBJ1-1	-	CASTRQGGTEAFF	TGTGCCAGCACTAGACAGGGGGGCACTGAAGCTTTCTTT
16	-	TRBV5-1	TRBJ1-4	-	CASSYFPSPANEKLFF	TGCGCCAGCAGCTACTTTCCTTCTCCTGCTAATGAAAAACTGTTTTTT
12	-	TRBV10-3	TRBJ1-6	-	CAISESVSPLHF	TGTGCCATCAGTGAATCGGTTTCACCCCTCCACTTT
15	TRBD2	TRBV7-9	TRBJ2-7	-	CASSSRSASGVLQYF	TGTGCCAGCAGCTCCAGATCCGCTAGCGGGGTGCTGCAGTACTTC
14	-	TRBV5-1	TRBJ1-4	-	CASSLGGQREKLFF	TGCGCCAGCAGCTTGGGAGGGCAGAGAGAAAAACTGTTTTTT
17	TRBD1	TRBV5-6	TRBJ2-3	-	CASSSLQTGDGTDTQYF	TGTGCCAGCAGCTCACTACAGACAGGGGATGGAACAGATACGCAGTATTTT
15	-	TRBV27	TRBJ2-3	-	CASRARPIPTDTQYF	TGTGCCAGCAGGGCCCGGCCCATCCCCACAGATACGCAGTATTTT
13	-	TRBV2	TRBJ1-1	once	CATGREKYTEAFF	TGTGCCACCGGCAGGGAAAAGTACACTGAAGCTTTCTTT
15	-	TRBV19	TRBJ2-6	once	CASSSGSSGANVLTF	TGTGCCAGTAGTAGCGGGTCCTCTGGGGCCAACGTCCTGACTTTC